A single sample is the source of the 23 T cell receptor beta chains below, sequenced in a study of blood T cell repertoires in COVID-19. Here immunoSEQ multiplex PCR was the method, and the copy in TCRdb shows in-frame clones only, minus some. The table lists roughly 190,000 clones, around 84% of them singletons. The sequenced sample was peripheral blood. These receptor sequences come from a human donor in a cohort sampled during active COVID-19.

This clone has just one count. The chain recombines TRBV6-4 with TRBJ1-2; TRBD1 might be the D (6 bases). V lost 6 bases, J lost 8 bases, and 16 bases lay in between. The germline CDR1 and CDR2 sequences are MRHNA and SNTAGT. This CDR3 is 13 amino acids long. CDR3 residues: CASSSSGAKGYTF. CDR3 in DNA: TGTGCCAGCAGCAGTTCAGGGGCGAAGGGCTACACCTTC.

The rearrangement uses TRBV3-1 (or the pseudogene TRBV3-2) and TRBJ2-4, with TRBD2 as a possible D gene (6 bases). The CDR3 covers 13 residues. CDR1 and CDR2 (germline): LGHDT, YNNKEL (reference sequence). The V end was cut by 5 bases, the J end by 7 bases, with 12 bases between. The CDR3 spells CASSTAGQNIQYF. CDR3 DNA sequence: TGTGCCAGCAGCACTGCGGGGCAGAACATTCAGTACTTC.

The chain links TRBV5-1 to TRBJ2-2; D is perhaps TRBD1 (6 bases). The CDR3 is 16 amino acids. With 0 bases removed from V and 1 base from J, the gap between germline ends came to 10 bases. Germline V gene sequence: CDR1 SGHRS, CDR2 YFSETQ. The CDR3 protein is CASSLASGQNTGELFF. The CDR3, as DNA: TGCGCCAGCAGCTTGGCCTCGGGACAGAACACCGGGGAGCTGTTTTTT. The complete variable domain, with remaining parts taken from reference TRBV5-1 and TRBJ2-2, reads KAGVTQTPRYLIKTRGQQVTLSCSPISGHRSVSWYQQTPGQGLQFLFEYFSETQRNKGNFPGRFSGRQFSNSRSEMNVSTLELGDSALYLCASSLASGQNTGELFFGEGSRLTVL.

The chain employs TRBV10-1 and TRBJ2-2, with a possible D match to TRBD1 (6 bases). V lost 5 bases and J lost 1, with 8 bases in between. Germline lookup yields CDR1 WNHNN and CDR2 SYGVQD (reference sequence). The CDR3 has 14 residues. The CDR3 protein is CASSTGQNTGELFF. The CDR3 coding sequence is TGCGCCAGCAGTACGGGACAGAACACCGGGGAGCTGTTTTTT.

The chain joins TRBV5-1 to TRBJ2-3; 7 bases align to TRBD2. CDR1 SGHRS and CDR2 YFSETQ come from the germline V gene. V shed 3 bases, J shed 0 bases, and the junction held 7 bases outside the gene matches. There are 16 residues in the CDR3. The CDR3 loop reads CASSSLRDYSTDTQYF. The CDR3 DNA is TGCGCCAGCAGCTCCCTCAGGGACTACAGCACAGATACGCAGTATTTT.

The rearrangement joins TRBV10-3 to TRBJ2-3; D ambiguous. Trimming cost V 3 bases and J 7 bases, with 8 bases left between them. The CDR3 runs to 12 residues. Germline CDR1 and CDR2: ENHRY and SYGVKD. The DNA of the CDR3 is TGTGCCATCAGTGATAACCTAAATACGCAGTATTTT. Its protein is CAISDNLNTQYF.

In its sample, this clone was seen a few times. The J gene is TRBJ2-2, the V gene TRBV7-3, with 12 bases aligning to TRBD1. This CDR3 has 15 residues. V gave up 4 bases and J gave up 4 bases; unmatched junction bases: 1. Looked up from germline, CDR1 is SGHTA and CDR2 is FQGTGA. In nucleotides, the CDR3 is TGTGCCAGCAGCTCGGGACAGGGGGCCACCGGGGAGCTGTTTTTT. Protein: CASSSGQGATGELFF.

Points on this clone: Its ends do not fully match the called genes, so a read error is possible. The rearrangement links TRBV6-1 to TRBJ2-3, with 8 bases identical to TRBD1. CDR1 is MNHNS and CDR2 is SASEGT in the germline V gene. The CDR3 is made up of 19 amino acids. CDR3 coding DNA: TGTGCCAGCAGTAAAGCCCAAGGCCTTCAGGGGGCCGGTGGAGATACGCAGTATTTT. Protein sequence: CASSKAQGLQGAGGDTQYF.

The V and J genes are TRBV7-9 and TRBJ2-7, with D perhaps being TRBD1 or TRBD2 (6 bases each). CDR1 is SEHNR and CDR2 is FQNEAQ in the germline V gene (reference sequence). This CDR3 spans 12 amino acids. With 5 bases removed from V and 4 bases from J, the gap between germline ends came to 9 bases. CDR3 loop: CASSRGTYEQYF. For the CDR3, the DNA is TGTGCCAGCAGCAGGGGGACTTACGAGCAGTACTTC.

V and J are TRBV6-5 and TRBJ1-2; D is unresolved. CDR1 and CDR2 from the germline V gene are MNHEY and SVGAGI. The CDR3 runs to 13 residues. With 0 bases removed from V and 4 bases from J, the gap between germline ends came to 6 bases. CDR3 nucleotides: TGTGCCAGCAGTTACTCGAGGTCCTATGGCTACACCTTC. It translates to CASSYSRSYGYTF.

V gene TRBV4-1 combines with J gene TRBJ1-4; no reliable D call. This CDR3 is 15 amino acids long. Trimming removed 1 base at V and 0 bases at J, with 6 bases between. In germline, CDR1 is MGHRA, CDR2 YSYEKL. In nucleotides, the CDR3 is TGCGCCAGCAGCCAAGCCACAGCAACTAATGAAAAACTGTTTTTT. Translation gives CASSQATATNEKLFF.

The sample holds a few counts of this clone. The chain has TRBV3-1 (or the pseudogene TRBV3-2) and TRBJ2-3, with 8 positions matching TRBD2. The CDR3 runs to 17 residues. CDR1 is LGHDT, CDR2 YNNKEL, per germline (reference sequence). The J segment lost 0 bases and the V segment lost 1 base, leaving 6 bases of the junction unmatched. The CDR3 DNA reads TGTGCCAGCAGCCAAGGCGGGAGGCTCATTAGCACAGATACGCAGTATTTT. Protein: CASSQGGRLISTDTQYF.

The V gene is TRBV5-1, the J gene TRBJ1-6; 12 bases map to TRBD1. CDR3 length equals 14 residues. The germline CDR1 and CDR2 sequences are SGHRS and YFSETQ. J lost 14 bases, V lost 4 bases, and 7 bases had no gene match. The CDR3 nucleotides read TGCGCCAGCAGCCTCGGGACAGGGGGCATAGCCCTCCACTTT. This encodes CASSLGTGGIALHF.

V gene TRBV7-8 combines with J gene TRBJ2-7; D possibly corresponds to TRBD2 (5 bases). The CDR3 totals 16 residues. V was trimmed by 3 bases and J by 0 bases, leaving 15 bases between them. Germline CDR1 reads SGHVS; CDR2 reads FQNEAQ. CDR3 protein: CASSFVLAGASYEQYF. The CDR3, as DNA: TGTGCCAGCAGCTTCGTTTTGGCGGGCGCCTCCTACGAGCAGTACTTC.

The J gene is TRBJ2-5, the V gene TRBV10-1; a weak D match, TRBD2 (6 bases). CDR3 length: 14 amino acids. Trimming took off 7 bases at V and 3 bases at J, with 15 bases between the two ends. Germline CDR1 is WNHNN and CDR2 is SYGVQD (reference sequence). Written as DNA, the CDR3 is TGCGCCAGCAACCGATCGGGGGTAGAAGAGACCCAGTACTTC. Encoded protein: CASNRSGVEETQYF.

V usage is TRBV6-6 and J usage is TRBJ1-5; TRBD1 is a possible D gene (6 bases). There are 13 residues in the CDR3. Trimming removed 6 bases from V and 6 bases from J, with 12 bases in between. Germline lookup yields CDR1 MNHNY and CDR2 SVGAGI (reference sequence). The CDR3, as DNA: TGTGCCAGCAGAAAACAGGGCAGTCAGCCCCAGCATTTT. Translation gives CASRKQGSQPQHF.

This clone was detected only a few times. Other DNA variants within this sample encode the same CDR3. CDR3 nucleotide sequence: TGTGCCATCAGTGGCGGGGCAGATACGCAGTATTTT. Encoded protein: CAISGGADTQYF. The chain couples TRBV10-3 to TRBJ2-3; D is perhaps TRBD2 (6 bases). Germline lookup yields CDR1 ENHRY and CDR2 SYGVKD. The germline V and J ends were trimmed by 4 bases and 4 bases, with 6 bases remaining between them. CDR3 length: 12 amino acids.

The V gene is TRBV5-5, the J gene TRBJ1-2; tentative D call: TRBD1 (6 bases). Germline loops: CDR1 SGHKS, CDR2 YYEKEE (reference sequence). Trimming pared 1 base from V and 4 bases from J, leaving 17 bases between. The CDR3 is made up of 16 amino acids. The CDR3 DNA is TGTGCCAGCAGCTTGTATTTGGGGGGGCTGGGCTATGGCTACACCTTC. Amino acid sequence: CASSLYLGGLGYGYTF.

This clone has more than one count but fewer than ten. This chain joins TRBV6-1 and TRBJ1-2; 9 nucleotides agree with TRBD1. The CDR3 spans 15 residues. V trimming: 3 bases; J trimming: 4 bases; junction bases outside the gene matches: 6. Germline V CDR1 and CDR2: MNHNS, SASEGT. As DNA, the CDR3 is TGTGCCAGCAGTGAGACCGGGACAGGGTTCTATGGCTACACCTTC. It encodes CASSETGTGFYGYTF.

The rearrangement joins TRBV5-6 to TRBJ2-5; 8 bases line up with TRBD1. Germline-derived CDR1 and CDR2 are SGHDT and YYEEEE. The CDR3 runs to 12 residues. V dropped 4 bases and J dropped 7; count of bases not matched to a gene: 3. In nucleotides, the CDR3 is TGTGCCAGCAGCCCAGGGGGCTGGACCCAGTACTTC. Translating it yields CASSPGGWTQYF.

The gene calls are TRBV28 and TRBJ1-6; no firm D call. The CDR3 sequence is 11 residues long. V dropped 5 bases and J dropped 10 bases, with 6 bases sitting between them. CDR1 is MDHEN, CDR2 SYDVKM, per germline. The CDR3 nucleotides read TGTGCCAGCAGTGGCTTGTCACCCCTCCACTTT. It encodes CASSGLSPLHF.

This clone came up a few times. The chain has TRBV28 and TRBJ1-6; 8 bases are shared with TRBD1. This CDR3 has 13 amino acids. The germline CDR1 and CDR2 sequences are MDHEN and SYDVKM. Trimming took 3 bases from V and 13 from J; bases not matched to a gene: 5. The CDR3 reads CASSLTGVRPLHF. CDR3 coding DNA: TGTGCCAGCAGTTTGACAGGGGTTCGGCCCCTCCACTTT.

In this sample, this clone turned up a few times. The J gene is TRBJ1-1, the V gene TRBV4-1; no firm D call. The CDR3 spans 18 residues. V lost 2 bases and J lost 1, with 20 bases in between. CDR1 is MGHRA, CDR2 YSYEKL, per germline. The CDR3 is CASSQLSAIAGKNTEAFF. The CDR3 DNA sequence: TGCGCCAGCAGCCAACTATCCGCCATCGCGGGGAAGAACACTGAAGCTTTCTTT.